This entry describes one T cell receptor beta chain. This entry comes from a study of blood T cell repertoires in COVID-19. Study context: The United States, Italy and Spain were the sources of the acute and convalescent COVID-19 samples. Sources were T cells, B-cell-depleted T cells, or PBMCs; the material itself was cDNA or gDNA.

In the original analysis: Nucleated cell counts were estimated from reference gene primer amplification. Using immunoSEQ multiplex PCR, the repertoire was profiled, and TCRdb retains in-frame clones only, with some absent. V and J calls and clone size come straight from that table; D and trimming were deduced from the DNA. The sample shows hundreds of thousands of clones, almost 85% of them seen only once. The clonotype comes from a man aged 45-65 years with active or convalescent COVID-19. Sequenced: peripheral blood.

CDR3 coding DNA: TGTGCCAGCAGTGTGGGAGCGGTAGATACGCAGTATTTT. It encodes CASSVGAVDTQYF. The rearrangement links TRBV2 to TRBJ2-3, with D possibly matching TRBD2 (5 bases). The V and J ends lost 4 bases and 5 bases respectively, with 10 bases between them. The CDR3 sequence is 13 residues long. The germline CDR1 and CDR2 sequences are SNHLY and FYNNEI.